Listed below are T cell receptor beta chains from one sample, sequenced in a study of CD8 T cells in Susac syndrome. Each CDR3 protein is one row after TCRdb ran MiXCR on the immunoSEQ multiplex PCR reads. The sample carries some 100,000 distinct CDR3 sequences, 95% to 98% recorded once. The sequenced sample was CD4+ T cells from PBMCs. These receptor sequences come from a human donor in good health. Each CDR3 is given with its conserved first and last residue. A D gene is named only where the DNA matches it firmly. A clone size is listed for some rows: how often the clone was seen (once, few, many), or a class if it is expanded.

V gene	D gene	J gene	clone size	CDR3 DNA	CDR3 protein
TRBV7-9	-	TRBJ2-5	-	TGTGCCAGCAGCCGCTCCAGGGCTCTGAACCAAGAGACCCAGTACTTC	CASSRSRALNQETQYF
TRBV29-1	TRBD1	TRBJ2-6	-	TGCAGCACCGGGACAGGAGCTAACTCTGGGGCCAACGTCCTGACTTTC	CSTGTGANSGANVLTF
TRBV3-1	-	TRBJ2-1	-	TGTGCCAGCAGCCAAGATGGGGGGATGGGGGACAATGAGCAGTTCTTC	CASSQDGGMGDNEQFF
TRBV29-1	-	TRBJ1-5	-	TGCAGCGTTGTACCGACCGATAGCAATCAGCCCCAGCATTTT	CSVVPTDSNQPQHF
TRBV6-1	TRBD2	TRBJ2-1	once	TGTGCCAGCGTGGCCGGGGGGGTATACAATGAGCAGTTCTTC	CASVAGGVYNEQFF
TRBV5-8	TRBD1	TRBJ1-1	-	TGTGCCAGCAGGGGCTTGTGGCTGACAGGGTCGGACACTGAAGCTTTCTTT	CASRGLWLTGSDTEAFF
TRBV6-7	-	TRBJ2-5	-	TGTGCCAGCAGCCTGTTTCGACAGGCTCCCCAAGAGACCCAGTACTTC	CASSLFRQAPQETQYF
TRBV19	TRBD2	TRBJ2-1	-	TGTGCCAGTAGTGGAGGACTAGCGGGGGGGCGCCTTAATGAGCAGTTCTTC	CASSGGLAGGRLNEQFF
TRBV20-1	TRBD1	TRBJ1-1	-	TGCAGTGCTAGAGATCCGGGACAGGGGTTGAACACTGAAGCTTTCTTT	CSARDPGQGLNTEAFF
TRBV18	-	TRBJ2-7	-	TGTGCCAGCTCTCCCGACTGGTACGAGCAGTACTTC	CASSPDWYEQYF
TRBV29-1	-	TRBJ1-2	-	TGCAGCGACCAGACGGACCGCCTTTATGGCTACACCTTC	CSDQTDRLYGYTF
TRBV28	-	TRBJ2-7	-	TGTGCCAGCAGAACCAGGGACCGGGTACGCGAGCAGTACTTC	CASRTRDRVREQYF
TRBV5-4	TRBD2	TRBJ2-7	-	TGTGCCAGCAGCCAACAGACTAGCGGATTCTACGAGCAGTACTTC	CASSQQTSGFYEQYF
TRBV28	TRBD1	TRBJ1-2	-	TGTGCCAGCAGTGGGCGACAGGGGAGAGAGTATGGCTACACCTTC	CASSGRQGREYGYTF
TRBV9	-	TRBJ1-3	-	TGTGCCAGCAGCGCCACAGGGCTCCCTGGAAACACCATATATTTT	CASSATGLPGNTIYF
TRBV5-1	-	TRBJ2-3	once	TGCGCCAGCAGCTTGGCAGTCCTTAGCACAGATACGCAGTATTTT	CASSLAVLSTDTQYF
TRBV5-1	-	TRBJ2-5	-	TGCGCCAGCAGCTTCGGGCGGAACTACGAAGAGACCCAGTACTTC	CASSFGRNYEETQYF
TRBV29-1	-	TRBJ1-2	once	TGCAGCGTGGACAGTCTCTATGGCTACACCTTC	CSVDSLYGYTF
TRBV30	-	TRBJ1-2	-	TGTGCAGGGCGCCGCCCGGGGCAAGGCTACACCTTC	CAGRRPGQGYTF
TRBV29-1	-	TRBJ2-6	-	TGCAGCGTTGGTGGGGCCAACGTCCTGACTTTC	CSVGGANVLTF
TRBV18	TRBD1	TRBJ2-1	-	TGTGCCAGCTCAGACAGGGGAAGCAATGAGCAGTTCTTC	CASSDRGSNEQFF
TRBV6-5	-	TRBJ2-5	once	TGTGCCAGCAGGCTCCTTGGCCCCCTTGGAACCCAGTACTTC	CASRLLGPLGTQYF
TRBV27	TRBD2	TRBJ2-7	-	TGTGCCAGCAGTGCCTCGGTGGGGGGGACCTACGAGCAGTACTTC	CASSASVGGTYEQYF
TRBV13	-	TRBJ2-7	-	TGTGCCAGCAGCTTCGGCAATGGACCCTACGAGCAGTACTTC	CASSFGNGPYEQYF
TRBV4-1	-	TRBJ2-7	-	TGCGCCAGCAGCCAGCCCACTAGATCCTACGAGCAGTACTTC	CASSQPTRSYEQYF
TRBV12-3/TRBV12-4	-	TRBJ2-5	-	TGTGCCAGCAGCAATCCCGGGGAGAGGGAGACCCAGTACTTC	CASSNPGERETQYF
TRBV6-1	-	TRBJ1-4	-	TGTGCCAGCAGTGGTTGGGGACTCCAATCGGAAAAACTGTTTTTT	CASSGWGLQSEKLFF
TRBV5-1	-	TRBJ2-5	-	TGCGCCAGCAGCTTGCCGACAGGAGGTCAAGAGACCCAGTACTTC	CASSLPTGGQETQYF
TRBV7-2	TRBD1	TRBJ1-5	-	TGTGCCAGCAGCCAAGGACAGGGGAAACAGCCCCAGCATTTT	CASSQGQGKQPQHF
TRBV7-9	-	TRBJ1-4	-	TGTGCCAGCAGCTTTGGCGGGACGGGTGAAAAACTGTTTTTT	CASSFGGTGEKLFF
TRBV29-1	-	TRBJ2-7	-	TGCAGCGTTGCCGGACCGGCCCCCGTCTACGAGCAGTACTTC	CSVAGPAPVYEQYF
TRBV9	TRBD1	TRBJ2-7	-	TGTGCCAGCAGCGCCTACCGGGACAGCTCCTACGAGCAGTACTTC	CASSAYRDSSYEQYF
TRBV28	-	TRBJ2-1	-	TGTGCCAGCAGATCCGGGGACGGCAGCTACAATGAGCAGTTCTTC	CASRSGDGSYNEQFF
TRBV6-5	TRBD1	TRBJ2-7	-	TGTGCCAGCAGTGTAGGGACAGCCAAATACGAGCAGTACTTC	CASSVGTAKYEQYF
TRBV3-1	-	TRBJ1-6	-	TGTGCCAGCAGCCAAGAAAACAGGTTCTCCTATAATTCACCCCTCCACTTT	CASSQENRFSYNSPLHF
TRBV7-9	-	TRBJ2-1	-	TGTGCCAGCAGCTTACTTGGTCAGATCGGGGAGCAGTTCTTC	CASSLLGQIGEQFF
TRBV7-9	-	TRBJ2-1	-	TGTGCCAGCAGCTTACTACCACTCGTTGAGCAGTTCTTC	CASSLLPLVEQFF
TRBV4-1	TRBD1	TRBJ2-4	-	TGCGCCAGCAGCCAAGGAGCCGGGGACAGCAAAAACATTCAGTACTTC	CASSQGAGDSKNIQYF
TRBV9	-	TRBJ1-2	-	TGTGCCAGCAGCGTAGTCCCCAGTACTAACTATGGCTACACCTTC	CASSVVPSTNYGYTF
TRBV2	TRBD2	TRBJ2-5	-	TGTGCCAGCAGCCCTGGACCCGGGGGGCAAGAGACCCAGTACTTC	CASSPGPGGQETQYF
TRBV20-1	-	TRBJ2-5	-	TGCAGTGCTAGAGATCCGGCAGGGCAAGAGACCCAGTACTTC	CSARDPAGQETQYF
TRBV28	-	TRBJ1-1	-	TGTGCCAGCAGTTTCTCCGCTACTGAAGCTTTCTTT	CASSFSATEAFF
TRBV2	-	TRBJ1-2	-	TGTGCCAGCAGTGAAGCGGGGGGGGCTGACTACACCTTC	CASSEAGGADYTF
TRBV24-1	TRBD1	TRBJ1-1	-	TGTGCCACCAGTGACCCGGCCAGGGGGGACACTGAAGCTTTCTTT	CATSDPARGDTEAFF
TRBV4-3	TRBD1	TRBJ1-4	-	TGCGCCAGCAGCCAAGGGGACAGGGGGCGAGTGAAGTTTTTT	CASSQGDRGRVKFF
TRBV9	-	TRBJ1-4	-	TGTGCCAGCAGCGTAGGAGCTGCAACTAATGAAAAACTGTTTTTT	CASSVGAATNEKLFF
TRBV5-1	TRBD2	TRBJ2-7	-	TGCGCCAGCAGCTCGGAGCGGGGTCTCGAGCAGTACTTC	CASSSERGLEQYF
TRBV30	-	TRBJ2-7	-	TGTGCCTGGAGTTGGTCAGGGGCGACCTACGAGCAGTACTTC	CAWSWSGATYEQYF
TRBV7-2	-	TRBJ1-3	-	TGTGCCAGCAGCTTAGCCACAGCCCCGGGAAACACCATATATTTT	CASSLATAPGNTIYF
TRBV4-1	TRBD2	TRBJ2-5	-	TGCGCCAGCAGCCCGGACACCCGGACTAGCTCCCAAGAGACCCAGTACTTC	CASSPDTRTSSQETQYF
TRBV29-1	-	TRBJ1-2	-	TGCAGCGTGACTCCCAGGGAGTCTAACTATGGCTACACCTTC	CSVTPRESNYGYTF
TRBV18	-	TRBJ1-1	-	TGTGCCAGCTCACCAAGGAGCGGGACTGAAGCTTTCTTT	CASSPRSGTEAFF
TRBV18	-	TRBJ2-2	-	TGTGCCAGCTCACCAGGCAAGAACACCGGGGAGCTGTTTTTT	CASSPGKNTGELFF
TRBV7-2	-	TRBJ1-3	-	TGTGCCAGCAGCCCTGGACAGGGAAACACCATATATTTT	CASSPGQGNTIYF
TRBV10-3	-	TRBJ2-1	-	TGTGCCATCAGGGCGGAGACCATCAATGAGCAGTTCTTC	CAIRAETINEQFF